Below are 27 T cell receptor beta chains sequenced from a single sample in a study of diagnostic markers for celiac disease. TCRdb re-called the reads and gives one entry per CDR3 protein, without DNA. This repertoire comprises around 480 distinct CDR3 sequences; its ten largest clones make up 27%. The sequencing input was either unsorted cells or a sorted T cell fraction (not recorded which). These receptors originate from a human donor.

By frequency, this clonotype is medium-sized. CDR3 protein: CASSVYMSSGNTIYF. The chain joins TRBV7-2 to TRBJ1-3. This CDR3 contains 15 residues. Germline V gives CDR1 SGHTA, CDR2 FQGNSA. The variable domain in full, with the rest retrieved from reference TRBV7-2 and TRBJ1-3, is GAGVSQSPSNKVTEKGKDVELRCDPISGHTALYWYRQSLGQGLEFLIYFQGNSAPDKSGLPSDRFSAERTGGSVSTLTIQRTQQEDSAVYLCASSVYMSSGNTIYFGEGSWLTVV.

In terms of frequency, this clonotype is large. The V gene is TRBV20-1, the J gene TRBJ1-2. Germline assignment: CDR1 DFQATT and CDR2 SNEGSKA (reference sequence). The CDR3 has 12 amino acids. The CDR3 region is CSATLLNYGYTF.

This clonotype is deemed medium-sized (0.01 to 0.1%) by its frequency. This chain links TRBV12-3 or TRBV12-4 with TRBJ2-1; TCRdb reports TRBD1, a call that lacks DNA to check it against. The CDR3 consists of 17 residues. CDR3 amino acids: CASSPDPPKSSYNEQFF.

Considering frequency, this clonotype is large. The rearrangement links TRBV2 to TRBJ1-5; the D call from TCRdb, TRBD1, cannot be confirmed without DNA. The CDR3 loop spans 15 amino acids. The germline V gene has CDR1 SNHLY and CDR2 FYNNEI. The CDR3 loop reads CASSEERGPEEPQHF.

Measured by frequency, this clonotype is large. V is TRBV20-1 and J is TRBJ1-1; TCRdb indicates TRBD1, and absent DNA this call remains unverified. CDR3 length: 15 residues. CDR1 and CDR2 from the germline V gene are DFQATT and SNEGSKA (reference sequence). The CDR3 sequence is CSAQGQGGKNTEAFF.

Considering frequency, this clonotype is hyperexpanded (1% or more). J is TRBJ2-1 and V is TRBV28. Germline CDR1 MDHEN, CDR2 SYDVKM. The CDR3 loop spans 17 amino acids. CDR3 in amino acids: CASSANKYRDYYNEQFF.

Its frequency marks this clonotype as medium-sized (0.01 to 0.1%). The CDR3 loop reads CASSRNPGGGKITEAFF. The J gene is TRBJ1-1, the V gene TRBV27; TCRdb reports TRBD1, a call that lacks DNA to check it against. This CDR3 has 17 residues. CDR1 is MNHEY and CDR2 is SMNVEV in the germline V gene (reference sequence).

Considering frequency, this clonotype is hyperexpanded. The chain uses TRBV6-5 and TRBJ2-3; with no DNA, the TCRdb D assignment of TRBD2 cannot be verified. The length of the CDR3 is 13 residues. Germline values: CDR1 MNHEY, CDR2 SVGAGI. The CDR3 reads CASMTSGTDTQYF.

This clonotype is identified as medium-sized (0.01 to 0.1%) from frequency. The rearrangement links TRBV7-8 to TRBJ2-2; as DNA is missing, the TRBD1 call by TCRdb cannot be tested. This CDR3 has 15 amino acids. The germline V gene has CDR1 SGHVS and CDR2 FQNEAQ. The CDR3 reads CASSQRTGNTGELFF.

The V gene is TRBV19, the J gene TRBJ2-7. The germline V gene encodes CDR1 LNHDA and CDR2 SQIVND (reference sequence). The CDR3 is 14 residues long. CDR3 amino acids: CASRPTWGSYEQYF.

Its frequency marks this clonotype as hyperexpanded. V and J are TRBV12-3 or TRBV12-4 and TRBJ1-4; TCRdb calls TRBD1, which cannot be checked without DNA. CDR3 length: 14 amino acids. The CDR3 here is CASGKDRGNEKLFF.

The chain uses TRBV15 and TRBJ1-6. Germline V gives CDR1 LNHNV, CDR2 YYDKDF (reference sequence). The CDR3 is 13 amino acids. CDR3 in amino acids: CATSSRTNSPLHF.

J is TRBJ2-1 and V is TRBV5-4; TCRdb's assignment of TRBD2 cannot be checked, as there is no DNA. The CDR3 is 15 amino acids. Germline V gives CDR1 SGHNT, CDR2 YYREEE (reference sequence). CDR3: CASRAGLPSYNEQFF.

By frequency, this clonotype registers medium-sized (0.01 to 0.1%). The chain employs TRBV5-6 and TRBJ1-6; no DNA is available, so the TRBD1 call from TCRdb remains unchecked. The CDR3 spans 21 residues. Germline V gene sequence: CDR1 SGHDT, CDR2 YYEEEE. CDR3: CASSPRGTSSNFGSYNSPLHF.

This chain joins TRBV20-1 and TRBJ1-2; no DNA is available, so the TRBD1 call from TCRdb remains unchecked. Per the germline V gene, CDR1 is DFQATT and CDR2 is SNEGSKA (reference sequence). CDR3 length: 15 residues. The chain's CDR3 is CSATDPGQGIYGYTF.

According to its frequency, this clonotype is large (0.1 to 1%). V usage is TRBV10-3 and J usage is TRBJ2-3; no DNA is available, so the TRBD2 call from TCRdb remains unchecked. The CDR3 has 15 residues. CDR1 is ENHRY, CDR2 SYGVKD, per germline. CDR3 region: CAISESKGWTDTQYF.

V and J are TRBV10-3 and TRBJ1-5; as DNA is missing, the TRBD1 call by TCRdb cannot be tested. The length of the CDR3 is 14 residues. In germline, CDR1 is ENHRY, CDR2 SYGVKD. The chain's CDR3 is CAISRGQEGQPQHF.

The chain carries TRBV5-4 and TRBJ2-7. The CDR3 runs to 12 residues. CDR1 SGHNT and CDR2 YYREEE come from the germline V gene (reference sequence). This chain's CDR3 is CASSLDGGEQYF.

The V gene is TRBV4-2, the J gene TRBJ2-7; the TCRdb call, TRBD1, lacks DNA for checking. The CDR3 consists of 17 residues. Looked up from germline, CDR1 is LGHNA and CDR2 is YNFKEQ. The CDR3 reads CASSQGSTGTGAREQYF.

Its frequency marks this clonotype as large. V usage is TRBV12-3 or TRBV12-4 and J usage is TRBJ1-5; the TCRdb call, TRBD1, lacks DNA for checking. The length of the CDR3 is 14 residues. The CDR3 spells CASSSRGGYQPQHF.

In terms of frequency, this clonotype is hyperexpanded (1% or more). The chain employs TRBV6-5 and TRBJ1-3. Germline values: CDR1 MNHEY, CDR2 SVGAGI. The CDR3 extends over 11 amino acids. The CDR3 loop is CASSMRNTIYF.

By frequency, this clonotype is medium-sized (0.01 to 0.1%). The chain joins TRBV7-6 to TRBJ2-3; TCRdb's assignment of TRBD2 cannot be checked, as there is no DNA. This CDR3 region has 15 residues. The germline V gene has CDR1 SGHVS and CDR2 FNYEAQ. CDR3 amino acids: CASTLGTHFTDTQYF.

Measured by frequency, this clonotype is medium-sized. The V gene is TRBV7-2, the J gene TRBJ1-2; TCRdb names TRBD1, which stays unverified in the absence of DNA. This CDR3 has 14 residues. Germline CDR1 SGHTA, CDR2 FQGNSA. CDR3 residues: CASSPLQGNYGYTF. Filled out from reference TRBV7-2 and TRBJ1-2, the complete variable domain reads GAGVSQSPSNKVTEKGKDVELRCDPISGHTALYWYRQSLGQGLEFLIYFQGNSAPDKSGLPSDRFSAERTGGSVSTLTIQRTQQEDSAVYLCASSPLQGNYGYTFGSGTRLTVV.

This clonotype is deemed medium-sized by its frequency. This chain links TRBV7-9 with TRBJ2-5. CDR1 and CDR2 from the germline V gene are SEHNR and FQNEAQ (reference sequence). This CDR3 has 13 residues. The CDR3 is CASRVTGQETQYF.

Its frequency marks this clonotype as large. The chain carries TRBV5-4 and TRBJ1-2; without DNA, the TCRdb call of TRBD1 cannot be checked. The CDR3 consists of 15 residues. Germline V gives CDR1 SGHNT, CDR2 YYREEE (reference sequence). CDR3 region: CASSVRTGKSLSYTF.

By frequency, this clonotype is large. The gene calls are TRBV20-1 and TRBJ2-3; TCRdb outputs TRBD1, but without DNA this stays unchecked. The length of the CDR3 is 14 residues. Germline CDR1 reads DFQATT; CDR2 reads SNEGSKA (reference sequence). CDR3 amino acids: CSAVTGVATDTQYF.

In terms of frequency, this clonotype is medium-sized (0.01 to 0.1%). J is TRBJ1-5 and V is TRBV18; TCRdb outputs TRBD1, but without DNA this stays unchecked. The CDR3 is made up of 12 amino acids. Germline CDR1 KGHSH, CDR2 LQKENI. CDR3 in amino acids: CASSDRDQPQHF.